These T cell receptor beta chains were read from a single sample in a study of technical replicates of blood from a handful of donors. Repertoires were generated with immunoSEQ multiplex PCR, while TCRdb's copy carries only in-frame clones and drops some. The sample has 65,000 to 85,000 clones, roughly 98% seen once. Source material: T cells isolated from PBMCs. Source of these receptors: a human donor in good health. The CDR3 runs from the conserved cysteine through the conserved F or W. Each record gives: clone size, J gene, D gene, V gene, CDR3 protein, CDR3 DNA. D genes are given only for firm matches. The listing skips clone size in some rows; elsewhere it reads once, few, many or a size class.

>-|TRBJ2-3|TRBD1|TRBV9
CASSAPTGGSTDTQYF
TGTGCCAGCAGCGCCCCGACAGGGGGTAGCACAGATACGCAGTATTTT
>-|TRBJ2-5|-|TRBV11-2
CASSRGTEQETQYF
TGTGCCAGCAGCCGCGGGACAGAGCAAGAGACCCAGTACTTC
>-|TRBJ1-6|-|TRBV9
CASSVTGNSPLHF
TGTGCCAGCAGCGTAACCGGGAATTCACCCCTCCACTTT
>few|TRBJ2-3|-|TRBV28
CASSVQWARRGPTDTQYF
TGTGCCAGCAGTGTCCAATGGGCAAGGCGGGGACCCACAGATACGCAGTATTTT
>-|TRBJ2-1|-|TRBV7-9
CASSPRARQSSYNEQFF
TGTGCCAGCAGCCCCCGTGCGAGACAAAGCTCCTACAATGAGCAGTTCTTC
>once|TRBJ1-5|-|TRBV7-9
CASSLHGGQPQHF
TGTGCCAGCAGCTTACATGGAGGACAGCCCCAGCATTTT
>-|TRBJ1-1|-|TRBV7-9
CASSLGQNTEAFF
TGTGCCAGCAGCTTGGGACAGAACACTGAAGCTTTCTTT
>-|TRBJ2-3|-|TRBV6-1
CASSEGFPGLLGTDTQYF
TGTGCCAGCAGTGAAGGGTTCCCGGGACTTCTGGGCACAGATACGCAGTATTTT
>-|TRBJ2-4|TRBD1|TRBV5-1
CASSLATQGADIQYF
TGCGCCAGCAGCTTGGCCACACAGGGGGCGGACATTCAGTACTTC
>once|TRBJ1-5|-|TRBV19
CATTPDGQHSNQPQHF
TGTGCCACAACCCCAGATGGACAGCATAGTAATCAGCCCCAGCATTTT
>-|TRBJ2-1|-|TRBV19
CASSIGGRAYNEQFF
TGTGCCAGTAGTATCGGAGGTAGGGCCTACAATGAGCAGTTCTTC
>-|TRBJ2-7|-|TRBV5-4
CASSRQDWLSEQYF
TGTGCCAGCAGTCGTCAGGACTGGCTTAGTGAGCAGTACTTC
>-|TRBJ1-1|-|TRBV10-1
CASGEMNTEAFF
TGCGCCAGCGGGGAGATGAACACTGAAGCTTTCTTT
>-|TRBJ2-3|-|TRBV7-6
CASSLLLDTQYF
TGTGCCAGCAGCCTATTACTGGATACGCAGTATTTT
>-|TRBJ2-1|TRBD2|TRBV2
CASRDLAGGEYNEQFF
TGTGCCAGCAGAGATCTAGCGGGGGGAGAATACAATGAGCAGTTCTTC
>-|TRBJ2-7|TRBD1|TRBV11-1
CASSFWRQGVHEQYF
TGTGCCAGCAGCTTTTGGAGACAGGGCGTCCACGAGCAGTACTTC
>-|TRBJ1-5|TRBD1|TRBV5-5
CASSLGTGEFSNQPQHF
TGTGCCAGCAGCTTGGGGACAGGAGAATTTAGCAATCAGCCCCAGCATTTT
>-|TRBJ2-2|TRBD1|TRBV5-1
CASSLTQGATNTGELFF
TGCGCCAGCAGCTTGACACAGGGGGCGACGAACACCGGGGAGCTGTTTTTT
>-|TRBJ2-5|-|TRBV7-9
CASSLARGIQETQYF
TGTGCCAGCAGCTTAGCCAGGGGTATTCAAGAGACCCAGTACTTC
>-|TRBJ2-7|-|TRBV11-3
CASSFEYEQYF
TGTGCCAGCAGCTTTGAGTACGAGCAGTACTTC
>once|TRBJ2-4|TRBD1|TRBV7-9
CASSLTPGTGHIQYF
TGTGCCAGCAGCTTAACTCCCGGGACAGGACACATTCAGTACTTC
>-|TRBJ2-3|-|TRBV5-4
CASSLQGRTDTQYF
TGTGCCAGCAGCTTGCAGGGGAGAACAGATACGCAGTATTTT
>-|TRBJ2-7|TRBD2|TRBV6-4
CASSDPGLARIYEQYF
TGTGCCAGCAGTGACCCCGGACTAGCCAGAATCTACGAGCAGTACTTC
>once|TRBJ1-1|-|TRBV18
CASSPNLQGNTEAFF
TGTGCCAGCTCACCGAATCTACAGGGTAACACTGAAGCTTTCTTT